This entry is about one T cell receptor beta chain. V was pared by 10 bases and J by 1 base, with 13 bases of the junction left unmatched. From germline, CDR1 is MNHEY and CDR2 SVGEGT. The CDR3 contains 17 residues. The authors used template switching to add a universal primer site and gave cDNA unique molecular identifiers. Each CDR3 protein gets one entry after TCRdb re-called the 5' RACE reads with MiXCR. There are 1.5 million to 2 million distinct CDR3 sequences in the sample; around 33% occur only once, and roughly 0.3% lies in the top ten. This specimen comes from a study of identical twins. The chain employs TRBV6-2 or TRBV6-3 and TRBJ1-2, with 12 bases that match TRBD1. Sequenced material: cord blood. The receptor comes from a newborn girl in good health. DNA of the CDR3: TGTGCCACCCCTCTACCGGGACAGGGGGCCTTTAACTATGGCTACACCTTC. As protein: CATPLPGQGAFNYGYTF.